Each of the 26 T cell receptor beta chains below was sequenced from the same sample in a study of blood T cell repertoires in COVID-19. Sequenced by immunoSEQ multiplex PCR; TCRdb stores in-frame clones only, minus some. In the table there are about 440,000 clones, 80% to 90% of which are singletons. Sequencing was carried out using peripheral blood. These receptor sequences come from a woman younger than 45 with acute or convalescent COVID-19.

The V and J genes are TRBV5-1 and TRBJ2-5, with 9 nucleotides matching TRBD2. The length of the CDR3 is 16 residues. V gave up 6 bases and J gave up 5 bases; unmatched junction bases: 14. The V gene's germline CDR1 is SGHRS and CDR2 YFSETQ. The CDR3 is CASKASSGAAGETQYF. CDR3 DNA: TGCGCCAGCAAAGCTTCTAGCGGGGCAGCAGGGGAGACCCAGTACTTC.

V usage is TRBV14 and J usage is TRBJ1-1; D might be TRBD1 (6 bases). Germline CDR1 is SGHDN and CDR2 is FVKESK. V was shortened by 1 base and J by 1 base, with 7 bases between the two germline ends. The CDR3 is 14 residues long. CDR3 region: CASSQAQGNTEAFF. CDR3 coding DNA: TGTGCCAGCAGCCAAGCACAGGGGAACACTGAAGCTTTCTTT.

V and J are TRBV24-1 and TRBJ2-2; D is uncertain. There are 16 residues in the CDR3. The V end lost 3 bases, the J end lost 5 bases, and 15 bases lay between the germline ends. CDR1 KGHDR and CDR2 SFDVKD come from the germline V gene. The chain's CDR3 is CATSDTATEITGELFF. DNA of the CDR3: TGTGCCACCAGTGATACCGCCACGGAGATAACCGGGGAGCTGTTTTTT.

The V gene is TRBV6-6, the J gene TRBJ2-3; D ambiguous. V shed 1 base and J shed 5 bases, with 7 bases lying between them. The CDR3 is made up of 13 amino acids. The germline gives CDR1 MNHNY, CDR2 SVGAGI (reference sequence). The CDR3 bases are TGTGCCAGCAGTTACTACCGACTAGATACGCAGTATTTT. Its protein is CASSYYRLDTQYF.

The chain carries TRBV11-2 and TRBJ2-5, with D possibly TRBD2 on 5 matching bases. The ends were cut back, 5 bases at V and 5 bases at J, with 18 bases in the middle. The CDR3 has 15 residues. The germline CDR1 and CDR2 sequences are SGHAT and FQNNGV. The CDR3 here is CASSPKPDGMETQYF. For the CDR3, the DNA is TGTGCCAGCAGCCCTAAACCGGACGGGATGGAGACCCAGTACTTC.

The chain uses TRBV30 and TRBJ2-1, with TRBD1 matching 9 bases. Germline CDR1 GTSNPN, CDR2 SVGIG (reference sequence). V lost 8 bases and J lost 7; bases outside the gene matches: 9. This CDR3 has 13 residues. The chain's CDR3 is CALSGTGYNEQFF. CDR3 coding DNA: TGTGCCCTCTCCGGGACAGGGTATAATGAGCAGTTCTTC.

V and J are TRBV3-1 (or the pseudogene TRBV3-2) and TRBJ2-1; D ambiguous. The germline V gene has CDR1 LGHDT and CDR2 YNNKEL (reference sequence). V lost 0 bases, J lost 15 bases, and 12 bases lay in between. The CDR3 totals 12 residues. In DNA form, the CDR3 reads TGTGCCAGCAGCCAAGACAATAGAGGTCGGTTCTTC. It encodes CASSQDNRGRFF.

V usage is TRBV5-6 and J usage is TRBJ1-1; D might be TRBD1 (5 bases). The CDR3 spans 11 residues. Germline CDR1 SGHDT, CDR2 YYEEEE. The V end was cut by 3 bases, the J end by 7 bases, with 7 bases between. The CDR3 nucleotides read TGTGCCAGCAGCTGGAGGGGTGAAGCTTTCTTT. Translation: CASSWRGEAFF.

This rearrangement joins TRBV7-3 to TRBJ1-1; TRBD1 agrees at 8 bases. V dropped 5 bases and J dropped 0; count of bases not matched to a gene: 2. The germline V gene has CDR1 SGHTA and CDR2 FQGTGA. CDR3 size: 14 residues. The CDR3 sequence is CASSPTGVNTEAFF. CDR3 sequence (DNA): TGTGCCAGCAGCCCGACAGGGGTGAACACTGAAGCTTTCTTT. Variable domain in full (rest from reference TRBV7-3 and TRBJ1-1): GAGVSQTPSNKVTEKGKYVELRCDPISGHTALYWYRQSLGQGPEFLIYFQGTGAADDSGLPNDRFFAVRPEGSVSTLKIQRTERGDSAVYLCASSPTGVNTEAFFGQGTRLTVV.

V usage is TRBV27 and J usage is TRBJ2-2; 8 bases line up with TRBD2. V lost 9 bases to trimming and J lost 5 bases; unmatched junction nucleotides: 14. Germline lookup yields CDR1 MNHEY and CDR2 SMNVEV (reference sequence). This CDR3 contains 16 residues. In DNA form, the CDR3 reads TGTGCCAGTCACCAGGTCTTCCGGGGGGGGACCGGGGAGCTGTTTTTT. It yields the protein CASHQVFRGGTGELFF.

The chain is built from TRBV4-1 and TRBJ1-2, with no clear D. Germline values: CDR1 MGHRA, CDR2 YSYEKL. The CDR3 spans 15 residues. Trimming took off 4 bases at V and 2 bases at J, with 14 bases between the two ends. CDR3 amino acids: CASSPGGSTNYGYTF. For the CDR3, the DNA is TGCGCCAGCAGCCCGGGCGGGAGTACGAACTATGGCTACACCTTC.

The V and J genes are TRBV7-8 and TRBJ2-7, with TRBD1 matching 9 bases. CDR1 is SGHVS and CDR2 is FQNEAQ in the germline V gene. The CDR3 has 15 amino acids. The V gene end was trimmed by 5 bases and the J gene end by 0 bases; junction bases not matched to a gene: 5. This chain's CDR3 is CASSTDRGASYEQYF. The CDR3 nucleotides read TGTGCCAGCAGCACCGACAGGGGGGCCTCCTACGAGCAGTACTTC.

The chain joins TRBV6-4 to TRBJ1-2, with 8 bases identical to TRBD1. The CDR3 extends over 13 amino acids. Per germline, CDR1 MRHNA and CDR2 SNTAGT. V shed 11 bases and J 2 bases; nucleotides not matched to a gene: 7. CDR3 sequence: CARAGDRNYGYTF. The CDR3 DNA follows: TGTGCCCGGGCCGGGGACAGGAACTATGGCTACACCTTC.

The J gene is TRBJ1-5, the V gene TRBV6-5; D is unresolved. The CDR3 is made up of 15 amino acids. Germline-derived CDR1 and CDR2 are MNHEY and SVGAGI. V was shortened by 5 bases and J by 2 bases, with 13 bases between the two germline ends. The CDR3 region is CASSPGLLGNQPQHF. CDR3 DNA sequence: TGTGCCAGCAGTCCGGGTCTACTTGGCAATCAGCCCCAGCATTTT.

The CDR3 loop is CASSFASDSSYEQYF. CDR3 sequence (DNA): TGTGCCAGCAGTTTTGCCTCCGACTCCTCCTACGAGCAGTACTTC. The chain uses TRBV28 and TRBJ2-7; D is ambiguous. Germline CDR1 and CDR2: MDHEN and SYDVKM. The CDR3 length is 15 residues. Trimming removed 3 bases at V and 0 bases at J, with 12 bases between.

This rearrangement joins TRBV6-5 to TRBJ2-1; D is perhaps TRBD1 (5 bases). CDR3 length: 15 amino acids. Per germline, CDR1 MNHEY and CDR2 SVGAGI. V was shortened by 9 bases and J by 3 bases, with 18 bases between the two germline ends. In DNA, the CDR3 is TGTGCCAGTATCCTATCAGGGCTACTCTACAATGAGCAGTTCTTC. As protein: CASILSGLLYNEQFF.

The V call is TRBV6-5, the J call TRBJ1-2; no definite D call. The CDR3 is 13 amino acids. The V and J ends lost 8 bases and 3 bases respectively, with 13 bases between them. Germline V lookup: CDR1 MNHEY, CDR2 SVGAGI. This CDR3 is CASSGLEYYGYTF. CDR3 in DNA: TGTGCCAGCTCCGGCCTAGAATACTATGGCTACACCTTC.

The chain recombines TRBV3-1 (or the pseudogene TRBV3-2) with TRBJ2-5; 10 positions match TRBD2. The CDR3 is 14 amino acids. J lost 7 bases, V lost 3 bases, and 5 bases had no gene match. Germline V gene lookup returns CDR1 LGHDT and CDR2 YNNKEL (reference sequence). This CDR3 reads CASSQSGGEVTQYF. The DNA of the CDR3 is TGTGCCAGCAGCCAGAGCGGGGGGGAAGTGACCCAGTACTTC.

The gene calls are TRBV27 and TRBJ1-6; TRBD1 matches 7 bases. The V segment lost 6 bases and the J segment 1 base; nucleotides outside the gene matches: 15. The CDR3 has 19 amino acids. Germline V gene lookup returns CDR1 MNHEY and CDR2 SMNVEV (reference sequence). In DNA form, the CDR3 reads TGTGCCAGCAGGCTCGAGACTCCTAACAGGGGATCCTATAATTCACCCCTCCACTTT. Encoded protein: CASRLETPNRGSYNSPLHF.

The chain employs TRBV6-5 and TRBJ2-6; D is undetermined. CDR3 length: 12 amino acids. Germline V gives CDR1 MNHEY, CDR2 SVGAGI. V was trimmed by 8 bases and J by 0 bases, leaving 2 bases between them. Here the CDR3 reads CASHSGANVLTF. CDR3 sequence (DNA): TGTGCCAGCCACTCTGGGGCCAACGTCCTGACTTTC.

V and J are TRBV28 and TRBJ2-7, with D maybe TRBD2 (6 bases). CDR1 MDHEN and CDR2 SYDVKM come from the germline V gene. The length of the CDR3 is 14 residues. Trimming pared 3 bases from V and 0 bases from J, leaving 9 bases between. The chain's CDR3 is CASSFVGGSYEQYF. The CDR3 nucleotides are TGTGCCAGCAGTTTCGTCGGGGGCTCCTACGAGCAGTACTTC.

Comments on this clone: The sample has other DNA sequences that encode this CDR3 too. The rearrangement joins TRBV9 to TRBJ2-7; 10 bases agree with TRBD2. V shed 0 bases, J shed 4 bases, and the junction held 7 bases outside the gene matches. Germline CDR1 and CDR2: SGDLS and YYNGEE. The CDR3 has 16 amino acids. For the CDR3, the DNA is TGTGCCAGCAGCGTAGGGGCTAGCGGGGGACCATACGAGCAGTACTTC. This encodes CASSVGASGGPYEQYF.

This sequence joins TRBV3-1 (or the pseudogene TRBV3-2) and TRBJ2-7, with D tentatively TRBD1 (6 bases). CDR3 size: 15 residues. With 5 bases removed from V and 2 bases from J, the gap between germline ends came to 16 bases. CDR1 LGHDT and CDR2 YNNKEL come from the germline V gene (reference sequence). In DNA form, the CDR3 reads TGTGCCAGCAGCGGGCGGAGGACAGCGACCTACGAGCAGTACTTC. Protein sequence: CASSGRRTATYEQYF.

This chain links TRBV19 with TRBJ1-1; TRBD1 might be the D (5 bases). Trimming left V 4 bases short and J 2 bases short, with 11 bases between. This CDR3 is built from 14 residues. Germline values: CDR1 LNHDA, CDR2 SQIVND (reference sequence). DNA of the CDR3: TGTGCCAGTAGTAGGACACCTGGAAACACTGAAGCTTTCTTT. Its protein is CASSRTPGNTEAFF.

The V gene is TRBV2, the J gene TRBJ2-6; tentative D call: TRBD2 (5 bases). Germline lookup yields CDR1 SNHLY and CDR2 FYNNEI. V was clipped by 5 bases and J by 1 base, with 12 bases between them. The CDR3 consists of 16 residues. In nucleotides, the CDR3 is TGTGCCAGCAGTTCAGCAGCGGCGTCTGGGGCCAACGTCCTGACTTTC. This sequence encodes CASSSAAASGANVLTF.

The chain carries TRBV18 and TRBJ1-5; unclear D gene. The length of the CDR3 is 13 residues. CDR1 and CDR2 (germline): KGHSH, LQKENI. V was shortened by 6 bases and J by 5 bases, with 11 bases between the two germline ends. This CDR3 reads CASSGDRDQPQHF. Here the CDR3 DNA reads TGTGCCAGCTCGGGAGACCGGGATCAGCCCCAGCATTTT.